The 13 T cell receptor beta chains in this list originate from one sample, sequenced in a study of blood T cell repertoires in COVID-19 (dated by TCRdb to about 2020). Library preparation was by the immunoSEQ multiplex PCR assay. TCRdb mirrors the immuneACCESS table, restricted to in-frame sequences. Some clones are absent from its copies; in checked studies, under half trace to an unresolved V gene, and the reason for the others is unknown. The table for this sample lists approximately 260,000 clones; roughly nine tenths of them were counted only once. The ten top clones hold about 6% of the sample. The sequencing input was PBMCs or T cells enriched from blood (not recorded which). These receptor sequences come from a woman aged 25 to 39 with acute COVID-19.

DNA of the CDR3: TGTGCCAGCAGTGAAGGTATGGGCGGGACTAGCACAGATACGCAGTATTTT. Its translation: CASSEGMGGTSTDTQYF. The chain combines TRBV6-1 with TRBJ2-3, with D perhaps matching TRBD2 (6 bases). This CDR3 has 17 residues. CDR1 is MNHNS, CDR2 SASEGT, per germline. V was trimmed by 1 base and J by 0 bases, leaving 14 bases between them.

The chain combines TRBV9 with TRBJ2-1, with 9 bases that match TRBD2. Per the germline V gene, CDR1 is SGDLS and CDR2 is YYNGEE. J lost 9 bases, V lost 0 bases, and 7 bases had no gene match. The CDR3 is made up of 15 amino acids. The DNA of the CDR3 is TGTGCCAGCAGCGTAGCGGCGGGGGGGCCTGGTGAGCAGTTCTTC. Translating it yields CASSVAAGGPGEQFF.

The chain carries TRBV5-1 and TRBJ1-1; D remains ambiguous. Deletions cut 0 bases from V and 0 bases from J, with 18 bases between. This CDR3 has 18 amino acids. Germline CDR1 SGHRS, CDR2 YFSETQ. The CDR3 DNA sequence: TGCGCCAGCAGCTTGGGTGGTAGGGCGGGGTCCATGAACACTGAAGCTTTCTTT. Translation: CASSLGGRAGSMNTEAFF. The whole variable domain, filled in from reference TRBV5-1 and TRBJ1-1, reads KAGVTQTPRYLIKTRGQQVTLSCSPISGHRSVSWYQQTPGQGLQFLFEYFSETQRNKGNFPGRFSGRQFSNSRSEMNVSTLELGDSALYLCASSLGGRAGSMNTEAFFGQGTRLTVV.

The CDR3 region is CASSEGTGTGSYGYTF. The CDR3, as DNA: TGTGCCAGCAGCGAGGGGACAGGGACGGGGAGCTATGGCTACACCTTC. This chain connects TRBV5-4 to TRBJ1-2, with 9 bases lining up with TRBD1. J lost 4 bases, V lost 4 bases, and 11 bases had no gene match. The CDR3 loop spans 16 amino acids. Per the germline V gene, CDR1 is SGHNT and CDR2 is YYREEE (reference sequence).

This clone was observed once. The chain combines TRBV18 with TRBJ1-4, with 8 nucleotides matching TRBD1. The trim removed 6 bases at V and 8 bases at J, leaving 14 bases unmatched. This CDR3 has 16 amino acids. Germline V gives CDR1 KGHSH, CDR2 LQKENI. CDR3 region: CASSPPRTGREEKLFF. The CDR3 DNA reads TGTGCCAGCTCCCCTCCCCGGACAGGGCGAGAGGAAAAACTGTTTTTT.

The chain recombines TRBV4-1 with TRBJ2-1; TRBD2 matches at 10 bases. The CDR3 is 19 residues long. J gave up 2 bases and V 1 base, and 11 bases lay outside the gene matches. CDR1 is MGHRA and CDR2 is YSYEKL in the germline V gene. The CDR3 sequence: CASSQGRASGRTAYNEQFF. The CDR3 nucleotides read TGCGCCAGCAGCCAAGGTAGGGCTAGCGGGAGAACGGCCTACAATGAGCAGTTCTTC.

This chain joins TRBV19 and TRBJ2-5; possible D gene TRBD2, 5 bases. The CDR3 has 13 residues. Germline-derived CDR1 and CDR2 are LNHDA and SQIVND (reference sequence). V dropped 4 bases and J dropped 4 bases, with 10 bases sitting between them. DNA of the CDR3: TGTGCCAGTAGTACCATCCGGGGAGAGACCCAGTACTTC. It yields the protein CASSTIRGETQYF.

This chain uses TRBV4-1 with TRBJ1-1; the D gene is possibly TRBD1 (5 bases). The germline V gene has CDR1 MGHRA and CDR2 YSYEKL. V gave up 0 bases and J gave up 1 base, with 15 bases separating them. The CDR3 extends over 17 amino acids. CDR3 sequence (DNA): TGCGCCAGCAGCCAAGATCCAAATCCGGGGGGGAACACTGAAGCTTTCTTT. Its translation: CASSQDPNPGGNTEAFF.

This chain links TRBV19 with TRBJ2-6; D possibly corresponds to TRBD1 (6 bases). Germline CDR1 is LNHDA and CDR2 is SQIVND (reference sequence). Deletions cut 5 bases from V and 2 bases from J, with 7 bases between. This CDR3 is 14 amino acids long. CDR3 loop: CASSSGAGANVLTF. In nucleotides, the CDR3 is TGTGCCAGTAGTTCAGGGGCTGGGGCCAACGTCCTGACTTTC.

This clone was observed once. The chain has TRBV28 and TRBJ2-1, with TRBD2 identical over 10 bases. V dropped 6 bases and J dropped 4; count of bases not matched to a gene: 21. CDR1 is MDHEN, CDR2 SYDVKM, per germline. The CDR3 is 20 amino acids. The CDR3, as DNA: TGTGCCAGCAGCCTAACCCTCACGTCTAGCGGGAGTGGGGAGTACAATGAGCAGTTCTTC. Translated: CASSLTLTSSGSGEYNEQFF. The full variable domain, with the rest looked up from reference TRBV28 and TRBJ2-1, is DVKVTQSSRYLVKRTGEKVFLECVQDMDHENMFWYRQDPGLGLRLIYFSYDVKMKEKGDIPEGYSVSREKKERFSLILESASTNQTSMYLCASSLTLTSSGSGEYNEQFFGPGTRLTVL.

CDR3 region: CASSPGLQETQYF. The CDR3 DNA follows: TGTGCCAGCAGTCCGGGACTTCAAGAGACCCAGTACTTC. J is TRBJ2-5 and V is TRBV6-5, with D possibly being TRBD2 (6 bases). This CDR3 comprises 13 residues. The germline V gene has CDR1 MNHEY and CDR2 SVGAGI. The V end was cut by 5 bases, the J end by 2 bases, with 9 bases between.

V is TRBV5-1 and J is TRBJ2-6; 15 nucleotides match TRBD2. The CDR3 is 18 amino acids. V trimming: 3 bases; J trimming: 3 bases; junction bases outside the gene matches: 4. Germline loops: CDR1 SGHRS, CDR2 YFSETQ. The CDR3 DNA reads TGCGCCAGCAGCTCAATGGGACTAGCGGGAGGTGGGGCCAACGTCCTGACTTTC. Protein: CASSSMGLAGGGANVLTF.

The rearrangement links TRBV18 to TRBJ1-5; 8 bases match TRBD1. Germline CDR1 reads KGHSH; CDR2 reads LQKENI. The CDR3 extends over 14 amino acids. Trimming at V came to 3 bases and at J to 6 bases, leaving 4 bases not matched to a gene. CDR3 protein: CASSPAGGFQPQHF. In nucleotides, the CDR3 is TGTGCCAGCTCACCTGCAGGGGGCTTTCAGCCCCAGCATTTT.